These 28 T cell receptor beta chains were all obtained from the same sample, sequenced in a study of beta chain features in type 1 diabetes. Every isolated RNA sample was fully reverse transcribed, so sequencing captured expressed TCRB transcripts. Generated by immunoSEQ multiplex PCR, the TCRdb table keeps only in-frame clones and is missing some. The sample yields a few hundred thousand clones, roughly 10% seen once. Input material: central memory CD4+ T cells from blood. The receptors come from a man aged 18 to 29 in good health.

The CDR3, as DNA: TGTGCCAGCAGTGAAACCAGGATAAGCTCCTACGAGCAGTACTTC. Encoded protein: CASSETRISSYEQYF. The chain recombines TRBV25-1 with TRBJ2-7, with D uncertain. The CDR3 is 15 residues long. Germline V CDR1 and CDR2: MGHDK, SYGVNS. V was shortened by 2 bases and J by 0 bases, with 11 bases between the two germline ends.

Only one count was recorded for this clone. V gene TRBV6-1 combines with J gene TRBJ2-3; 10 nucleotides align to TRBD2. The CDR3 has 15 residues. Germline CDR1 is MNHNS and CDR2 is SASEGT. The junction had 7 bases not matched to a gene; V was cut back by 5 bases and J by 5 bases. The CDR3 DNA reads as TGTGCCAGCAGTCCTAGCGGGGGCCCTGGAGATACGCAGTATTTT. Translated: CASSPSGGPGDTQYF.

This chain joins TRBV9 and TRBJ1-1, with D perhaps TRBD1 (5 bases). Germline V lookup: CDR1 SGDLS, CDR2 YYNGEE. The germline V and J ends were trimmed by 7 bases and 0 bases, with 13 bases remaining between them. The CDR3 covers 14 residues. The CDR3 nucleotides read TGTGCCAGCGCACGGGGCCAGCTGAACACTGAAGCTTTCTTT. This sequence encodes CASARGQLNTEAFF.

The chain employs TRBV30 and TRBJ1-1; tentative D call: TRBD1 (5 bases). Per the germline V gene, CDR1 is GTSNPN and CDR2 is SVGIG (reference sequence). The CDR3 consists of 15 residues. V lost 0 bases, J lost 6 bases, and 17 bases lay in between. CDR3 DNA sequence: TGTGCCTGGAGTGTACGGGGCGGAACTAACGCTGAAGCTTTCTTT. Protein sequence: CAWSVRGGTNAEAFF. Supplemented by reference TRBV30 and TRBJ1-1, the full variable domain reads SQTIHQWPATLVQPVGSPLSLECTVEGTSNPNLYWYRQAAGRGLQLLFYSVGIGQISSEVPQNLSASRPQDRQFILSSKKLLLSDSGFYLCAWSVRGGTNAEAFFGQGTRLTVV.

This rearrangement joins TRBV7-9 to TRBJ2-5, with D unresolved. Germline V gene data show CDR1 as SEHNR and CDR2 as FQNEAQ (reference sequence). The CDR3 consists of 14 residues. V lost 3 bases and J lost 5, with 13 bases in between. CDR3 protein: CASSLDVRWETQYF. The CDR3 bases are TGTGCCAGCAGCTTGGACGTCAGGTGGGAGACCCAGTACTTC.

This clone appeared many times. Other DNA sequences within the sample encode an identical CDR3. The rearrangement joins TRBV7-9 to TRBJ2-1; the match to TRBD2 covers 8 bases. V gave up 3 bases and J gave up 5 bases; unmatched junction bases: 3. CDR3 length equals 14 residues. Germline V gene lookup returns CDR1 SEHNR and CDR2 FQNEAQ (reference sequence). Written as DNA, the CDR3 is TGTGCCAGCAGCTTTACTAGCGGCCACAATGAGCAGTTCTTC. Amino acids: CASSFTSGHNEQFF.

This clone has a handful of counts. The chain links TRBV7-9 to TRBJ2-2; the D is unclear. The V gene's germline CDR1 is SEHNR and CDR2 FQNEAQ (reference sequence). There are 14 residues in the CDR3. The ends were cut back, 3 bases at V and 1 base at J, with 6 bases in the middle. In DNA form, the CDR3 reads TGTGCCAGCAGCTTCGGACGGAACACCGGGGAGCTGTTTTTT. This encodes CASSFGRNTGELFF. Based on the CDR3 plus reference TRBV7-9 and TRBJ2-2, the full variable domain is DTGVSQNPRHKITKRGQNVTFRCDPISEHNRLYWYRQTLGQGPEFLTYFQNEAQLEKSRLLSDRFSAERPKGSFSTLEIQRTEQGDSAMYLCASSFGRNTGELFFGEGSRLTVL.

This clone was picked up a small number of times. The J gene is TRBJ2-1, the V gene TRBV7-9; no clear D gene. Germline assignment: CDR1 SEHNR and CDR2 FQNEAQ (reference sequence). V was pared by 2 bases and J by 7 bases, with 6 bases between. The CDR3 sequence is 12 residues long. CDR3 bases: TGTGCCAGCAGCTTACTGGCGAATGAGCAGTTCTTC. Translating it yields CASSLLANEQFF.

This chain joins TRBV5-1 and TRBJ2-2, with D possibly TRBD2 on 5 matching bases. The CDR3 has 15 amino acids. Germline CDR1 and CDR2: SGHRS and YFSETQ. V shed 0 bases and J shed 2 bases, with 8 bases lying between them. In nucleotides, the CDR3 is TGCGCCAGCAGCTTGGTCGCGGGTAACACCGGGGAGCTGTTTTTT. It codes for CASSLVAGNTGELFF.

The chain joins TRBV30 to TRBJ2-1, with D unclear. CDR1 GTSNPN and CDR2 SVGIG come from the germline V gene (reference sequence). The CDR3 totals 13 residues. Trimming took off 3 bases at V and 7 bases at J, with 13 bases between the two ends. This CDR3 reads CAWRLGVKNEQFF. The CDR3, as DNA: TGTGCCTGGAGGCTGGGCGTGAAGAATGAGCAGTTCTTC.

This clone was seen more than once but under ten times. Distinct nucleotide sequences in the sample also encode this CDR3. V gene TRBV29-1 combines with J gene TRBJ1-1, with D possibly being TRBD1 (5 bases). With 3 bases removed from V and 1 base from J, the gap between germline ends came to 6 bases. CDR1 is SQVTM and CDR2 is ANQGSEA in the germline V gene. The CDR3 contains 12 residues. The chain's CDR3 is CSVDRANTEAFF. The CDR3, as DNA: TGCAGCGTTGACAGGGCGAACACTGAAGCTTTCTTT.

V gene TRBV30 combines with J gene TRBJ2-7, with D tentatively TRBD1 (5 bases). The CDR3 contains 15 residues. The germline V gene encodes CDR1 GTSNPN and CDR2 SVGIG (reference sequence). V lost 0 bases and J 4 bases, leaving 16 bases between the germline ends. As DNA, the CDR3 is TGTGCCTGGAGTGTATTGCCAGGGTATGGGTACGAGCAGTACTTC. It translates to CAWSVLPGYGYEQYF.

The CDR3 loop is CASTPTGSVNEQFF. CDR3 nucleotides: TGTGCCAGTACCCCGACAGGGTCGGTCAATGAGCAGTTCTTC. The V call is TRBV19, the J call TRBJ2-1, with 7 bases aligning to TRBD1. The CDR3 contains 14 residues. Losses at the gene ends were 7 bases for V and 6 bases for J; bases not matched to a gene: 9. The germline gives CDR1 LNHDA, CDR2 SQIVND (reference sequence).

This clone was counted many times. The chain employs TRBV27 and TRBJ2-7, with TRBD1 identical over 7 bases. V lost 8 bases to trimming and J lost 6 bases; unmatched junction nucleotides: 13. This CDR3 is built from 14 residues. Germline-derived CDR1 and CDR2 are MNHEY and SMNVEV (reference sequence). The CDR3 is CASRSGQFQSEQYF. The CDR3 coding sequence is TGTGCCAGCCGTTCGGGACAGTTCCAATCCGAGCAGTACTTC.

The DNA of the CDR3 is TGTGCCAGTAGTATAGGTCCAGCAACTGCGGAGACCCAGTACTTC. Protein sequence: CASSIGPATAETQYF. The rearrangement links TRBV19 to TRBJ2-5, with D uncertain. The V and J ends lost 1 base and 5 bases respectively, with 14 bases between them. Germline CDR1 and CDR2: LNHDA and SQIVND (reference sequence). The CDR3 covers 15 residues.

This clone was recorded many times. V and J are TRBV11-3 and TRBJ2-3; D uncertain. Germline assignment: CDR1 SGHNT and CDR2 YENEEA. V lost 0 bases and J lost 2, with 6 bases in between. The CDR3 has 14 residues. The DNA of the CDR3 is TGTGCCAGCAGCTTAGAGGGCTCCACAGATACGCAGTATTTT. Its translation: CASSLEGSTDTQYF.

V usage is TRBV9 and J usage is TRBJ2-5; unclear D gene. The CDR3 runs to 16 residues. Germline V lookup: CDR1 SGDLS, CDR2 YYNGEE. The ends were cut back, 1 base at V and 4 bases at J, with 17 bases in the middle. CDR3 region: CASSVSIPWQRETQYF. The CDR3 DNA is TGTGCCAGCAGCGTATCGATCCCTTGGCAGCGAGAGACCCAGTACTTC.

This rearrangement joins TRBV4-2 to TRBJ2-3; 8 bases map to TRBD1. The CDR3 totals 14 residues. Germline V gene data show CDR1 as LGHNA and CDR2 as YNFKEQ. After removal of 6 bases from V and 2 bases from J, the junction contained 4 bases not matched to a gene. The CDR3 coding sequence is TGTGCCAGCAGGCAACAGGGGGACACAGATACGCAGTATTTT. Its translation is CASRQQGDTDTQYF.

The rearrangement joins TRBV7-9 to TRBJ2-7, with 11 nucleotides matching TRBD2. Per germline, CDR1 SEHNR and CDR2 FQNEAQ (reference sequence). The CDR3 contains 15 residues. With 6 bases clipped from V and 3 bases from J, the junction kept 7 bases outside the gene matches. The CDR3 loop reads CASSLTSGSGYEQYF. In DNA form, the CDR3 reads TGTGCCAGCAGTCTTACTAGCGGGAGCGGCTACGAGCAGTACTTC.

This clone showed up just a few times. The CDR3 region has the DNA TGTGCCAGCAGACCGACAGGGATCAACAAAAACATTCAGTACTTC. The encoded protein is CASRPTGINKNIQYF. V usage is TRBV5-4 and J usage is TRBJ2-4, with 7 bases matching TRBD1. CDR3 size: 15 residues. Germline CDR1 reads SGHNT; CDR2 reads YYREEE (reference sequence). V shed 5 bases and J 3 bases; nucleotides not matched to a gene: 8.

Only a few counts were recorded for this clone. V usage is TRBV28 and J usage is TRBJ2-7; 9 positions agree with TRBD2. This CDR3 region has 15 residues. Losses at the gene ends were 11 bases for V and 4 bases for J; bases not matched to a gene: 15. Germline CDR1 is MDHEN and CDR2 is SYDVKM. This CDR3 reads CASEGVGTSMYEQYF. CDR3 DNA: TGTGCCTCCGAGGGGGTAGGGACTAGCATGTACGAGCAGTACTTC.

Only a few counts were recorded for this clone. This chain joins TRBV30 and TRBJ1-4; D remains unclear. Germline lookup yields CDR1 GTSNPN and CDR2 SVGIG (reference sequence). This CDR3 spans 13 amino acids. The germline V and J ends were trimmed by 3 bases and 8 bases, with 13 bases remaining between them. CDR3 sequence (DNA): TGTGCCTGGAGAGCGCCGGGTACAGAAAAACTGTTTTTT. Amino acids: CAWRAPGTEKLFF. The variable domain in full, with the rest retrieved from reference TRBV30 and TRBJ1-4, is SQTIHQWPATLVQPVGSPLSLECTVEGTSNPNLYWYRQAAGRGLQLLFYSVGIGQISSEVPQNLSASRPQDRQFILSSKKLLLSDSGFYLCAWRAPGTEKLFFGSGTQLSVL.

This clone has just a few counts. The chain carries TRBV15 and TRBJ2-7; 8 bases line up with TRBD2. The junction had 9 bases not matched to a gene; V was cut back by 1 base and J by 7 bases. This CDR3 has 15 amino acids. Germline CDR1 is LNHNV and CDR2 is YYDKDF (reference sequence). CDR3 sequence reads: CATSRVSSGSREQYF. DNA of the CDR3: TGTGCCACCAGCAGAGTAAGCAGCGGGAGTAGGGAGCAGTACTTC.

This clone was picked up a small number of times. J is TRBJ2-3 and V is TRBV10-3; D tentatively reads TRBD1 or TRBD2 (6 bases each). The germline V gene has CDR1 ENHRY and CDR2 SYGVKD. The CDR3 has 13 residues. The germline V and J ends were trimmed by 7 bases and 8 bases, with 16 bases remaining between them. CDR3 DNA sequence: TGTGCCATCACCCTAGTTGAGGGGGGTACGCAGTATTTT. Translation: CAITLVEGGTQYF.

Ten or more counts support this clone. The J gene is TRBJ2-7, the V gene TRBV2; D is unresolved. The CDR3 covers 11 residues. The ends were cut back, 7 bases at V and 4 bases at J, with 8 bases in the middle. Germline lookup yields CDR1 SNHLY and CDR2 FYNNEI. In DNA, the CDR3 is TGTGCCAGCACGGGCCAGTACGAGCAGTACTTC. Translating gives CASTGQYEQYF.

This clone was counted between two and nine times. V and J are TRBV5-1 and TRBJ2-7; D perhaps matches TRBD2 (6 bases). Trimming left V 4 bases short and J 5 bases short, with 19 bases between. Germline CDR1 SGHRS, CDR2 YFSETQ. The CDR3 is made up of 15 amino acids. The CDR3 sequence: CASSPSFGSIDEQYF. The CDR3 nucleotides are TGCGCCAGCAGCCCTTCGTTCGGGAGTATCGACGAGCAGTACTTC.

The chain employs TRBV9 and TRBJ1-2, with 8 positions matching TRBD1. Germline CDR1 SGDLS, CDR2 YYNGEE. V shed 3 bases, J shed 4 bases, and the junction held 8 bases outside the gene matches. This CDR3 is built from 15 residues. The CDR3 nucleotides are TGTGCCAGCAGCGCAGGGACAGGCCCCTTCTATGGCTACACCTTC. Its translation: CASSAGTGPFYGYTF.

This clone has just one count. The chain couples TRBV27 to TRBJ2-7, with D tentatively TRBD1 (5 bases). The CDR3 totals 14 residues. V was cut by 3 bases and J by 3 bases, with 12 bases left in between. Germline assignment: CDR1 MNHEY and CDR2 SMNVEV (reference sequence). CDR3 bases: TGTGCCAGCAGTTTTTCGGGCAGGGACTACGAGCAGTACTTC. Amino acids: CASSFSGRDYEQYF.